Following are 29 T cell receptor beta chains from one sample sequenced in a study of shared clonotypes between healthy human individuals. Naive CD8 cells, CD45RO-negative and positively selected for CCR7, excluded terminally differentiated effector memory CD45RA+ cells. Only in-frame clones appear in the TCRdb table, and some are missing; sequencing was by immunoSEQ multiplex PCR. Among about 2 million clones listed, 85% to 95% were seen once. The sequenced sample was naive CD8+ T cells sorted from blood. These receptors were obtained from a man aged 18 to 29 in good health.

Concerning this clone itself: This CDR3 is also generated by other DNA sequences in the sample. The genes are TRBV13 and TRBJ2-3; TRBD1 is a possible D gene (6 bases). The germline gives CDR1 PRHDT, CDR2 FYEKMQ (reference sequence). The CDR3 is 14 residues long. The V end lost 5 bases, the J end lost 1 base, and 10 bases lay between the germline ends. The CDR3 DNA follows: TGTGCCAGCAGCCTGGACAGAGGCACAGATACGCAGTATTTT. Its translation is CASSLDRGTDTQYF.

This sequence joins TRBV5-6 and TRBJ2-7; D is perhaps TRBD1 or TRBD2 (5 bases each). CDR3 length: 14 residues. Trimming took off 3 bases at V and 2 bases at J, with 12 bases between the two ends. CDR1 is SGHDT and CDR2 is YYEEEE in the germline V gene. DNA for the CDR3: TGTGCCAGCAGCTACGGGGCCCATCCCTACGAGCAGTACTTC. Amino acid sequence: CASSYGAHPYEQYF. Drawing the rest from reference TRBV5-6 and TRBJ2-7, the complete variable domain is DAGVTQSPTHLIKTRGQQVTLRCSPKSGHDTVSWYQQALGQGPQFIFQYYEEEERQRGNFPDRFSGHQFPNYSSELNVNALLLGDSALYLCASSYGAHPYEQYFGPGTRLTVT.

Comments on this clone: The conserved phenylalanine or tryptophan is not found at the CDR3 terminus, so this likely reflects a read error. The V gene is TRBV5-1, the J gene TRBJ1-2, with D tentatively TRBD1 (5 bases). Between the trimmed V and J ends, which lost 4 bases and 1 base, there was a span of 11 bases. The CDR3 consists of 14 residues. CDR1 SGHRS and CDR2 YFSETQ come from the germline V gene. The CDR3 is CASSPLGDNYGYTS. CDR3 bases: TGCGCCAGCAGCCCCTTGGGGGATAACTATGGCTACACCTCC.

The chain is built from TRBV4-3 and TRBJ2-2; 9 bases agree with TRBD1. Germline CDR1 reads LGHNA; CDR2 reads YSLEER. The ends lost 0 bases at V and 6 bases at J; junction bases unmatched: 14. This CDR3 has 19 residues. CDR3 sequence (DNA): TGCGCCAGCAGCCAAGATCGGGACAGGGAACAAGCTTCCTCCGGGGAGCTGTTTTTT. This sequence encodes CASSQDRDREQASSGELFF.

The rearrangement uses TRBV6-5 and TRBJ1-2; 8 positions match TRBD1. The CDR3 loop spans 15 amino acids. With 2 bases clipped from V and 8 bases from J, the junction kept 10 bases outside the gene matches. Germline V CDR1 and CDR2: MNHEY, SVGAGI. CDR3 protein: CASSYNLGQGSGYTF. In nucleotides, the CDR3 is TGTGCCAGCAGTTACAACCTCGGACAGGGCAGCGGCTACACCTTC.

This rearrangement joins TRBV7-9 to TRBJ2-1; 10 nucleotides align to TRBD1. Germline V gives CDR1 SEHNR, CDR2 FQNEAQ (reference sequence). CDR3 size: 17 residues. The trim removed 5 bases at V and 6 bases at J, leaving 13 bases unmatched. CDR3 coding DNA: TGTGCCAGCAGCGGCCGCTCTGTAGGGACAGGGGTCAATGAGCAGTTCTTC. Translation: CASSGRSVGTGVNEQFF.

On this clone: The sample contains more than one DNA sequence encoding this CDR3. The V call is TRBV5-1, the J call TRBJ2-1, with D uncertain. The V gene lost 2 bases and the J gene lost 4 bases, with 4 bases spanning the gap. From germline, CDR1 is SGHRS and CDR2 YFSETQ. The CDR3 sequence is 12 residues long. The CDR3 here is CASSFSYNEQFF. The CDR3 DNA sequence: TGCGCCAGCAGCTTCAGTTACAATGAGCAGTTCTTC.

V usage is TRBV14 and J usage is TRBJ2-5, with D perhaps matching TRBD1 (6 bases). The CDR3 has 15 amino acids. Germline CDR1 reads SGHDN; CDR2 reads FVKESK. Between the trimmed V and J ends, which lost 1 base and 4 bases, there was a span of 13 bases. The CDR3 here is CASSQGSTGGETQYF. For the CDR3, the DNA is TGTGCCAGCAGCCAAGGTTCGACAGGAGGAGAGACCCAGTACTTC.

The rearrangement joins TRBV7-6 to TRBJ2-3, with D possibly TRBD2 on 6 matching bases. V gave up 5 bases and J gave up 2 bases, with 14 bases separating them. The CDR3 runs to 15 residues. CDR1 SGHVS and CDR2 FNYEAQ come from the germline V gene. Here the CDR3 reads CASSLSRGSTDTQYF. The CDR3 DNA follows: TGTGCCAGCAGCCTGTCGCGGGGTTCCACAGATACGCAGTATTTT. The full variable domain, completed using reference TRBV7-6 and TRBJ2-3, is GAGVSQSPRYKVTKRGQDVALRCDPISGHVSLYWYRQALGQGPEFLTYFNYEAQQDKSGLPNDRFSAERPEGSISTLTIQRTEQRDSAMYRCASSLSRGSTDTQYFGPGTRLTVL.

V is TRBV4-3 and J is TRBJ1-4; no clear D gene. CDR1 and CDR2 (germline): LGHNA, YSLEER. Trimming pared 1 base from V and 0 bases from J, leaving 9 bases between. The CDR3 runs to 16 residues. CDR3 nucleotides: TGCGCCAGCAGCCAAGTCGTAAGTGCAACTAATGAAAAACTGTTTTTT. This translates into CASSQVVSATNEKLFF.

CDR3 residues: CASGGQGPHGYTF. In DNA, the CDR3 is TGTGCCAGCGGGGGACAGGGGCCACATGGCTACACCTTC. The chain employs TRBV7-9 and TRBJ1-2; 10 nucleotides line up with TRBD1. Germline V gene sequence: CDR1 SEHNR, CDR2 FQNEAQ (reference sequence). This CDR3 spans 13 amino acids. Germline trimming cut 8 bases from V and 6 bases from J; bases unmatched to any gene: 6.

A note on this clone: The identical CDR3 is also encoded by other nucleotide sequences in the sample. The V call is TRBV27, the J call TRBJ2-1; the match to TRBD2 covers 11 bases. CDR1 is MNHEY and CDR2 is SMNVEV in the germline V gene (reference sequence). CDR3 length equals 15 residues. Unmatched junction bases numbered 3, after V lost 4 bases and J lost 4 bases. CDR3 sequence reads: CASSSGLAGYNEQFF. CDR3 sequence (DNA): TGTGCCAGCAGTTCTGGACTAGCGGGTTACAATGAGCAGTTCTTC.

This chain links TRBV27 with TRBJ2-1; D is possibly TRBD1 or TRBD2 (5 bases each). Trimming cost V 4 bases and J 5 bases, with 9 bases left between them. Germline CDR1 is MNHEY and CDR2 is SMNVEV (reference sequence). CDR3 length: 13 amino acids. The CDR3 DNA is TGTGCCAGCAGTTGGGGACCCAACAATGAGCAGTTCTTC. The encoded protein is CASSWGPNNEQFF.

Comments on this clone: The same CDR3 can be traced to other DNA sequences in this sample. The chain uses TRBV6-6 and TRBJ2-7; D tentatively fits TRBD1 or TRBD2 (6 bases each). The CDR3 runs 14 residues. V was trimmed by 2 bases and J by 1 base, leaving 9 bases between them. The germline gives CDR1 MNHNY, CDR2 SVGAGI (reference sequence). CDR3 protein: CASSYAGQSYEQYF. The CDR3 coding sequence is TGTGCCAGCAGTTACGCGGGACAATCCTACGAGCAGTACTTC.

The chain uses TRBV6-6 and TRBJ2-2; D possibly corresponds to TRBD2 (5 bases). Trimming removed 8 bases at V and 1 base at J, with 14 bases between. CDR1 MNHNY and CDR2 SVGAGI come from the germline V gene (reference sequence). The CDR3 extends over 15 amino acids. The CDR3 DNA is TGTGCCAGCGAAGAACTACTAGAGAACACCGGGGAGCTGTTTTTT. This encodes CASEELLENTGELFF.

This clone was recorded a few times. The chain is built from TRBV5-1 and TRBJ2-7; D may correspond to TRBD1 or TRBD2 (5 bases each). Germline V gene sequence: CDR1 SGHRS, CDR2 YFSETQ. The CDR3 has 13 amino acids. The V end was cut by 1 base, the J end by 3 bases, with 8 bases between. The CDR3 here is CASSLNGGYEQYF. The CDR3 DNA reads TGCGCCAGCAGCTTGAATGGGGGCTACGAGCAGTACTTC.

Concerning this clone itself: Within the sample, other DNA sequences also encode this same CDR3. In DNA form, the CDR3 reads TGCGCCAGCAGCCCTGGACAGGGGGCGTACGAGCAGTACTTC. It encodes CASSPGQGAYEQYF. The V call is TRBV5-1, the J call TRBJ2-7, with 11 bases matching TRBD1. V gave up 4 bases and J gave up 4 bases; unmatched junction bases: 4. This CDR3 region has 14 residues. Germline lookup yields CDR1 SGHRS and CDR2 YFSETQ.

The rearrangement joins TRBV18 to TRBJ2-3; D perhaps matches TRBD1 (6 bases). The germline gives CDR1 KGHSH, CDR2 LQKENI. V shed 6 bases and J shed 1 base, with 8 bases lying between them. The CDR3 has 13 residues. Written as DNA, the CDR3 is TGTGCCAGCTCGTGGGGGCGCACAGATACGCAGTATTTT. It translates to CASSWGRTDTQYF. Full variable domain (outside the CDR3, taken from reference TRBV18 and TRBJ2-3): NAGVMQNPRHLVRRRGQEARLRCSPMKGHSHVYWYRQLPEEGLKFMVYLQKENIIDESGMPKERFSAEFPKEGPSILRIQQVVRGDSAAYFCASSWGRTDTQYFGPGTRLTVL.

The genes are TRBV2 and TRBJ2-3, with 14 bases aligning to TRBD2. The CDR3 consists of 18 residues. Trimming removed 3 bases from V and 4 bases from J; junction bases left unmatched: 9. Germline CDR1 and CDR2: SNHLY and FYNNEI. CDR3 sequence (DNA): TGTGCCAGCAGTGATTGGGAGACTAGCGGGGGGGCGGCAGATACGCAGTATTTT. Its protein is CASSDWETSGGAADTQYF. The complete variable domain, with remaining parts taken from reference TRBV2 and TRBJ2-3, reads EPEVTQTPSHQVTQMGQEVILRCVPISNHLYFYWYRQILGQKVEFLVSFYNNEISEKSEIFDDQFSVERPDGSNFTLKIRSTKLEDSAMYFCASSDWETSGGAADTQYFGPGTRLTVL.

This rearrangement joins TRBV27 to TRBJ1-6; the D is unclear. V dropped 10 bases and J dropped 7 bases, with 20 bases sitting between them. The germline gives CDR1 MNHEY, CDR2 SMNVEV (reference sequence). CDR3 length: 15 amino acids. The CDR3 protein is CATLLTWGGNSPLHF. CDR3 coding DNA: TGTGCCACCTTACTGACCTGGGGTGGCAATTCACCCCTCCACTTT.

Remarks on this clone: The same CDR3 can be traced to other DNA sequences in this sample. The chain is built from TRBV20-1 and TRBJ2-1; D gene unclear. Germline CDR1 DFQATT, CDR2 SNEGSKA (reference sequence). The CDR3 loop spans 10 amino acids. Trimming left V 6 bases short and J 4 bases short, with 4 bases between. CDR3 amino acids: CSARYNEQFF. Written as DNA, the CDR3 is TGCAGTGCGAGGTACAATGAGCAGTTCTTC.

The V and J genes are TRBV6-5 and TRBJ1-1; D ambiguous. The CDR3 covers 14 residues. V gave up 2 bases and J gave up 1 base, with 8 bases separating them. CDR1 MNHEY and CDR2 SVGAGI come from the germline V gene. CDR3 protein: CASSYERSNTEAFF. The CDR3 DNA sequence: TGTGCCAGCAGTTACGAACGGTCGAACACTGAAGCTTTCTTT.

This clone was observed a few times. This chain connects TRBV5-1 to TRBJ2-2, with 12 nucleotides matching TRBD2. This CDR3 spans 17 amino acids. With 4 bases clipped from V and 2 bases from J, the junction kept 6 bases outside the gene matches. The germline gives CDR1 SGHRS, CDR2 YFSETQ. CDR3: CASSDRLAGVNTGELFF. The DNA of the CDR3 is TGCGCCAGCAGCGATCGACTAGCGGGGGTTAACACCGGGGAGCTGTTTTTT.

This chain uses TRBV7-2 with TRBJ2-7; D gene ambiguous. The CDR3 spans 13 residues. The germline gives CDR1 SGHTA, CDR2 FQGNSA. Trimming cost V 5 bases and J 0 bases, with 8 bases left between them. The CDR3 protein is CASSAVPSYEQYF. CDR3 DNA: TGTGCCAGCAGCGCCGTCCCCTCCTACGAGCAGTACTTC.

CDR3 sequence: CASSPGQVEAFF. The CDR3 DNA sequence: TGTGCCAGCAGTCCCGGACAGGTTGAAGCTTTCTTT. The genes are TRBV9 and TRBJ1-1, with 7 bases aligning to TRBD1. The germline CDR1 and CDR2 sequences are SGDLS and YYNGEE. V lost 5 bases, J lost 7 bases, and 5 bases stayed unmatched. The CDR3 spans 12 residues.

This chain uses TRBV6-1 with TRBJ1-5; TRBD1 matches at 8 bases. V lost 2 bases to trimming and J lost 4 bases; unmatched junction nucleotides: 4. This CDR3 is 15 amino acids long. From germline, CDR1 is MNHNS and CDR2 SASEGT. CDR3 coding DNA: TGTGCCAGCAGTGAACCGGGACAGGCAAATCAGCCCCAGCATTTT. This codes for CASSEPGQANQPQHF.

This clone appeared once. The chain couples TRBV4-1 to TRBJ2-7; D is perhaps TRBD1 or TRBD2 (6 bases each). CDR3 size: 15 residues. Germline V lookup: CDR1 MGHRA, CDR2 YSYEKL. Trimming removed 4 bases from V and 3 bases from J, with 16 bases in between. CDR3 DNA: TGCGCCAGCAGCCTGAGGGGGGAGGCCCTCTACGAGCAGTACTTC. It translates to CASSLRGEALYEQYF.

The gene calls are TRBV5-4 and TRBJ2-2; 8 positions match TRBD2. CDR1 is SGHNT and CDR2 is YYREEE in the germline V gene (reference sequence). The V segment lost 0 bases and the J segment 6 bases; nucleotides outside the gene matches: 13. CDR3 length equals 18 residues. CDR3 nucleotides: TGTGCCAGCAGCTTGGGGGTATCGGAGACTAGCGTTCCCGGGGAGCTGTTTTTT. Residues: CASSLGVSETSVPGELFF.

The chain carries TRBV4-3 and TRBJ2-5; no definite D call. Per the germline V gene, CDR1 is LGHNA and CDR2 is YSLEER. V dropped 0 bases and J dropped 1 base, with 9 bases sitting between them. The CDR3 length is 15 residues. This CDR3 reads CASSQDSRAQETQYF. DNA of the CDR3: TGCGCCAGCAGCCAAGATAGTAGGGCCCAAGAGACCCAGTACTTC.